The entry below gives a single TCR beta chain sequence along with its context. The antigen is undetermined. The V gene's germline CDR1 is SNHLY and CDR2 FYNNEI. V was trimmed by 3 bases and J by 3 bases, leaving 3 bases between them. The CDR3 totals 11 residues. This sample was taken from a study of chemoradiotherapy in HPV16-positive cancers. Broader study findings: HPV-specific T cells were functionally defined from only two HPV16-positive patients. In HPV16-positive patients, HPV-responsive T-cell expansion tracked better recurrence-free survival.

Libraries were prepared by immunoSEQ multiplex PCR; TCRdb keeps only in-frame clonotypes and omits some of them. The sample lists about 6,700 clones; around 86% were seen once. Repertoires were sampled repeatedly during chemoradiotherapy. The rearrangement links TRBV2 to TRBJ2-7; D uncertain. Sequenced material: tumor tissue, taken from a patient who underwent chemoradiotherapy. This sequence was found in a human donor with HPV-associated anogenital cancer. As DNA, the CDR3 is TGTGCCAGCAGTGAGGGCTACGAGCAGTACTTC. Protein: CASSEGYEQYF.